This T cell receptor beta chain was sequenced during a study of cytotoxic CD8 clonotypes in ibrutinib-treated CLL. Study at large: Response samples came after a median about 11 months of treatment, range 6 to 36.

Germline CDR1 reads GTSNPN; CDR2 reads SVGIG (reference sequence). There are 12 residues in the CDR3. V shed 0 bases and J shed 9 bases, with 9 bases lying between them. This clone has just a few counts. Sequenced by immunoSEQ multiplex PCR; TCRdb stores in-frame clones only, minus some. The sample comprises 200,000 to 250,000 clones, roughly three quarters of which are singletons, and roughly 6.4% rests with the top ten. The source material was PBMCs, sampled after 12 months of ibrutinib treatment. This clonotype was sampled from a human donor with chronic lymphocytic leukemia. This sequence joins TRBV30 and TRBJ2-1, with D uncertain. The CDR3 sequence is CAWSVPGGEQFF. The CDR3 DNA reads TGTGCCTGGAGTGTACCTGGCGGTGAGCAGTTCTTC. Drawing the rest from reference TRBV30 and TRBJ2-1, the complete variable domain is SQTIHQWPATLVQPVGSPLSLECTVEGTSNPNLYWYRQAAGRGLQLLFYSVGIGQISSEVPQNLSASRPQDRQFILSSKKLLLSDSGFYLCAWSVPGGEQFFGPGTRLTVL.